This T cell receptor (beta chain) was identified in a study of CD8 T cells in Susac syndrome. It was negative isolation that provided the CD8+ and CD4+ T cells, whereas TEMRA cells were enriched by FACS. Study findings and constraints: Total CD8+ and CD8+ TEMRA repertoires contained sixteen and five Susac-specific public clones, respectively.

Germline assignment: CDR1 MNHNS and CDR2 SASEGT. The J segment lost 6 bases and the V segment lost 3 bases, leaving 12 bases of the junction unmatched. This CDR3 contains 17 residues. RNA, at roughly 0.5 to 1 ug, was reverse transcribed with random hexamers. immunoSEQ multiplex PCR amplified TCR beta CDR3 across 54 Vbeta, 13 Jbeta. TCRdb reprocessed the immunoSEQ multiplex PCR reads with MiXCR, giving one entry per CDR3 protein. The sample records 100,000 to 150,000 distinct CDR3 sequences, more than 90% being singletons. Of note for this clonotype: Its antigen remains unknown.

V gene TRBV6-1 combines with J gene TRBJ2-7; TRBD2 matches 12 bases. This receptor was obtained from a human donor with Susac syndrome. The sample comprised CD8+ T cells from PBMCs. The DNA for the CDR3 is TGTGCCAGCAGTGACCCGGCGACTAGCGGGAGTATAAGCGAGCAGTACTTC. Translation gives CASSDPATSGSISEQYF.